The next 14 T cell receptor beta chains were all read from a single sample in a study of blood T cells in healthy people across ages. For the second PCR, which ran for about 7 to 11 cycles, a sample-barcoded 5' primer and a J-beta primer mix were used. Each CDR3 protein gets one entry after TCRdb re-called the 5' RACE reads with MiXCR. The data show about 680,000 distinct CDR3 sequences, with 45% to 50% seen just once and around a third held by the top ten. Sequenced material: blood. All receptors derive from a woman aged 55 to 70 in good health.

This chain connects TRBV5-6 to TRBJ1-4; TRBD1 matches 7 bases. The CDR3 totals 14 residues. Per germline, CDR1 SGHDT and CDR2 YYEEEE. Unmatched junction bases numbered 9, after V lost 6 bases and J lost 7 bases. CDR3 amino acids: CASKSGGGGEKLFF. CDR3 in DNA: TGTGCCAGCAAATCAGGAGGGGGCGGTGAAAAACTGTTTTTT.

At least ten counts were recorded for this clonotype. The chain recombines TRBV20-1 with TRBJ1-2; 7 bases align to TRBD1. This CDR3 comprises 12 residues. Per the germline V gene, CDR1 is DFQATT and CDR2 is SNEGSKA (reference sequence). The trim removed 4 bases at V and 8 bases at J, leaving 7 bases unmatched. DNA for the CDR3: TGCAGTGCTAACACAGGGGTTAGGGGCTACACCTTC. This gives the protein CSANTGVRGYTF.

CDR3 sequence reads: CASSARGSQETQYF. CDR3 sequence (DNA): TGTGCCAGCAGCGCCAGGGGCAGCCAAGAGACCCAGTACTTC. The chain links TRBV7-9 to TRBJ2-5; D is perhaps TRBD1 (6 bases). Trimming left V 5 bases short and J 1 base short, with 11 bases between. The CDR3 is 14 residues long. From germline, CDR1 is SEHNR and CDR2 FQNEAQ (reference sequence).

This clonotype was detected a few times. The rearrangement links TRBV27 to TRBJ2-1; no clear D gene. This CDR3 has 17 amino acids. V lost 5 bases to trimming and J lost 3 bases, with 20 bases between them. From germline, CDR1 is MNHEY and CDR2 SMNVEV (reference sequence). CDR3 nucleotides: TGTGCCAGCAGTCCTTCCTCGACTCCGCGCCTCTACAATGAGCAGTTCTTC. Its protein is CASSPSSTPRLYNEQFF.

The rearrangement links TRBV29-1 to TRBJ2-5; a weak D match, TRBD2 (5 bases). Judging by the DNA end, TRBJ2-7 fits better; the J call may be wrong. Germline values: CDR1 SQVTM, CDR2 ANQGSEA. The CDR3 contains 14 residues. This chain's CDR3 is CSVASPRGNYEQYF. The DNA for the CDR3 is TGCAGCGTCGCCTCCCCCCGGGGTAACTACGAGCAGTACTTC.

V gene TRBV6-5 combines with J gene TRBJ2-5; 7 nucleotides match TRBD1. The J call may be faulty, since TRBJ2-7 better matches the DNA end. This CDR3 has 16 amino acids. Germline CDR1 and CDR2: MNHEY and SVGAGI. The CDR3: CASSYSGQAGAYEQYF. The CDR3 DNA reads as TGTGCCAGCAGTTACTCCGGACAGGCCGGGGCCTACGAGCAGTACTTC.

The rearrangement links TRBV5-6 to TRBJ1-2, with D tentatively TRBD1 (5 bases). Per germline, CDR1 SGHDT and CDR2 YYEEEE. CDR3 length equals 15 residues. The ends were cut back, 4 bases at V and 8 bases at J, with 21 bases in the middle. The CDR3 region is CASSVGQVRSGGYTF. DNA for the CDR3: TGTGCCAGCAGCGTCGGACAAGTTCGCTCCGGGGGCTACACCTTC.

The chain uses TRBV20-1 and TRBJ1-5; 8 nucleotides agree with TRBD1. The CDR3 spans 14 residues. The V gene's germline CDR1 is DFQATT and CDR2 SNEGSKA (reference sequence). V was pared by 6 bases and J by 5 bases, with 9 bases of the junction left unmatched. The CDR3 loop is CSAPDRAPHQPQHF. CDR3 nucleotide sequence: TGCAGTGCACCGGACAGGGCGCCTCATCAGCCCCAGCATTTT.

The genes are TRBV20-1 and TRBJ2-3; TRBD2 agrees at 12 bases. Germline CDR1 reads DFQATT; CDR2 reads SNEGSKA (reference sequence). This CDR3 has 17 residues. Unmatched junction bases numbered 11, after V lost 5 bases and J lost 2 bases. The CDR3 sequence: CSARTSGRFSSTDTQYF. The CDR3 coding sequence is TGCAGTGCTCGTACTAGCGGGAGGTTCAGCTCCACAGATACGCAGTATTTT.

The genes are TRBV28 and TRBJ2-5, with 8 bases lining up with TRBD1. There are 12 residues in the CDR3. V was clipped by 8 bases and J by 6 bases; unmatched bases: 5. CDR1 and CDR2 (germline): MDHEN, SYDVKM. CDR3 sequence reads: CASGQGEKTQYF. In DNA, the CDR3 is TGTGCCAGCGGACAGGGCGAAAAGACCCAGTACTTC.

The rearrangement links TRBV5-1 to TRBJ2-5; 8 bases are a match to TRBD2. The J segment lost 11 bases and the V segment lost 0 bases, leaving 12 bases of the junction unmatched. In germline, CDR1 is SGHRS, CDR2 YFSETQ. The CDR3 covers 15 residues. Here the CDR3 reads CASSLGSWTSNEQYF. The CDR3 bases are TGCGCCAGCAGCTTGGGTTCGTGGACTAGCAATGAGCAGTACTTC. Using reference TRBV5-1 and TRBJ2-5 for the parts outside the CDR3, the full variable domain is KAGVTQTPRYLIKTRGQQVTLSCSPISGHRSVSWYQQTPGQGLQFLFEYFSETQRNKGNFPGRFSGRQFSNSRSEMNVSTLELGDSALYLCASSLGSWTSNEQYFGPGTRLLVL.

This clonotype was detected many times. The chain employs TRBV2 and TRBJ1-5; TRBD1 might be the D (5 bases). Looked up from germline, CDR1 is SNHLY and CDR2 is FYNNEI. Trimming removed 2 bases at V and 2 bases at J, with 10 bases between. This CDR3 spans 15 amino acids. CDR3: CASSESRRGNQPQHF. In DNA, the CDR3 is TGTGCCAGCAGTGAAAGTCGCAGGGGCAATCAGCCCCAGCATTTT.

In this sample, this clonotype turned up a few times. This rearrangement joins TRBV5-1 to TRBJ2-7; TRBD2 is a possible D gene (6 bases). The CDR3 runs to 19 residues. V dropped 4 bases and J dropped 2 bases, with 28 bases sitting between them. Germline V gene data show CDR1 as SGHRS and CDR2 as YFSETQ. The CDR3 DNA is TGCGCCAGCAGCCCAGTCAGAATCGGACTACCCGGATTAACCTACGAGCAGTACTTC. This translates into CASSPVRIGLPGLTYEQYF.

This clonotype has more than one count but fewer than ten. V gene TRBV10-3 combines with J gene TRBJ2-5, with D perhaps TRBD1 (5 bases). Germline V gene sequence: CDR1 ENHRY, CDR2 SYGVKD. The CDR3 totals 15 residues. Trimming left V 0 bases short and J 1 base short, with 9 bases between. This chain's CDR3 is CAISESGAGQETQYF. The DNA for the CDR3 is TGTGCCATCAGTGAGTCAGGGGCAGGCCAAGAGACCCAGTACTTC.